These 14 T cell receptor beta chains were sequenced from one sample in a study of T cells after posttransplantation cyclophosphamide. Here immunoSEQ multiplex PCR was the method, and the copy in TCRdb shows in-frame clones only, minus some. The repertoire holds about 50,000 clones, 94% seen once, with about 3.1% in the top ten. Specimen: PBMCs. The receptors derive from a woman younger than 45 in good health and a related stem cell transplant donor.

This clone was detected once. The CDR3 region is CASRGQGCGTEAFF. In DNA, the CDR3 is TGTGCCAGCAGAGGACAGGGTTGTGGCACTGAAGCTTTCTTT. The rearrangement uses TRBV21-1 and TRBJ1-1; the table's TRBD1 call for D was not verified on the DNA. TRBV21-1 has pseudogene status. This CDR3 is built from 14 residues.

The J gene is TRBJ2-5, the V gene TRBV5-4; 8 nucleotides line up with TRBD2. Germline CDR1 SGHNT, CDR2 YYREEE (reference sequence). The CDR3 runs 12 residues. Losses at the gene ends were 7 bases for V and 6 bases for J; bases not matched to a gene: 5. As DNA, the CDR3 is TGTGCCAGCTCCGGGGGGGATAAGACCCAGTACTTC. Its protein is CASSGGDKTQYF.

V and J are TRBV27 and TRBJ1-5; unclear D gene. The germline V gene has CDR1 MNHEY and CDR2 SMNVEV (reference sequence). CDR3 length equals 14 residues. With 5 bases removed from V and 2 bases from J, the gap between germline ends came to 10 bases. The CDR3 sequence is CASSPGRGNQPQHF. Written as DNA, the CDR3 is TGTGCCAGCAGTCCGGGGAGGGGCAATCAGCCCCAGCATTTT.

The V and J genes are TRBV18 and TRBJ1-1; 7 bases are a match to TRBD1. Per germline, CDR1 KGHSH and CDR2 LQKENI. V shed 3 bases, J shed 3 bases, and the junction held 7 bases outside the gene matches. There are 15 residues in the CDR3. The CDR3 nucleotides are TGTGCCAGCTCACCCCGAAGCAGGGGGGACACTGAAGCTTTCTTT. This codes for CASSPRSRGDTEAFF.

The chain carries TRBV7-7 and TRBJ1-4; 7 bases align to TRBD1. Germline lookup yields CDR1 SSHAT and CDR2 FNYEAQ (reference sequence). Losses at the gene ends were 2 bases for V and 0 bases for J; bases not matched to a gene: 0. The CDR3 spans 15 residues. CDR3 loop: CASSLQGATNEKLFF. CDR3 sequence (DNA): TGTGCCAGCAGCTTACAGGGGGCAACTAATGAAAAACTGTTTTTT.

A word on this clone: Within the sample, other DNA sequences also encode this same CDR3. The chain links TRBV5-6 to TRBJ1-5; 8 positions agree with TRBD1. The CDR3 runs 16 residues. V shed 0 bases and J 0 bases; nucleotides not matched to a gene: 2. Germline values: CDR1 SGHDT, CDR2 YYEEEE. CDR3 bases: TGTGCCAGCAGCTTGGGGACAGGGTATAGCAATCAGCCCCAGCATTTT. Encoded protein: CASSLGTGYSNQPQHF.

DNA of the CDR3: TGTGCCAGCAGTTCTGGACAGGTCAACGAGCAGTACTTC. Translating gives CASSSGQVNEQYF. The V and J genes are TRBV28 and TRBJ2-7; 7 bases agree with TRBD1. CDR1 is MDHEN and CDR2 is SYDVKM in the germline V gene. V lost 4 bases to trimming and J lost 5 bases; unmatched junction nucleotides: 5. The CDR3 is made up of 13 amino acids.

This clone was seen once. This sequence joins TRBV4-3 and TRBJ2-3, with 7 bases identical to TRBD2. The J segment lost 2 bases and the V segment lost 4 bases, leaving 9 bases of the junction unmatched. This CDR3 is built from 16 residues. Per germline, CDR1 LGHNA and CDR2 YSLEER. This CDR3 reads CASSPLLGGNTDTQYF. In DNA form, the CDR3 reads TGCGCCAGCAGCCCCCTCCTGGGAGGGAACACAGATACGCAGTATTTT.

The genes are TRBV18 and TRBJ2-7; D is unclear. The germline CDR1 and CDR2 sequences are KGHSH and LQKENI. CDR3 length: 14 amino acids. Trimming removed 5 bases at V and 1 base at J, with 12 bases between. CDR3 residues: CASSSLAGSYEQYF. CDR3 DNA sequence: TGTGCCAGCTCATCCCTGGCAGGTTCCTACGAGCAGTACTTC.

This clone was recorded only once. The rearrangement links TRBV19 to TRBJ1-2; TRBD1 agrees at 7 bases. CDR3 length: 14 residues. CDR1 and CDR2 (germline): LNHDA, SQIVND (reference sequence). V shed 0 bases, J shed 8 bases, and the junction held 6 bases outside the gene matches. CDR3 DNA sequence: TGTGCCAGTAGTATAGACTTGCGACAGGGCGGCTACACCTTC. It is translated as CASSIDLRQGGYTF.

This clone turned up a few times. V and J are TRBV7-2 and TRBJ1-3; D is perhaps TRBD1 (6 bases). Per germline, CDR1 SGHTA and CDR2 FQGNSA. The CDR3 runs to 17 residues. V was trimmed by 6 bases and J by 4 bases, leaving 22 bases between them. The CDR3 DNA follows: TGTGCCAGCAGTCTAGGAGGGGGGGGGCGCTTCGGAAACACCATATATTTT. This sequence encodes CASSLGGGGRFGNTIYF.

The rearrangement joins TRBV5-1 to TRBJ2-7; 7 nucleotides agree with TRBD1. Germline values: CDR1 SGHRS, CDR2 YFSETQ. With V trimmed by 0 bases and J by 0 bases, 0 bases remained unmatched. The CDR3 consists of 14 residues. CDR3 sequence: CASSLGDSSYEQYF. The CDR3, as DNA: TGCGCCAGCAGCTTGGGGGACAGCTCCTACGAGCAGTACTTC.

J is TRBJ1-2 and V is TRBV7-2; possibly TRBD1 for D (6 bases). From germline, CDR1 is SGHTA and CDR2 FQGNSA. V dropped 1 base and J dropped 7 bases, with 22 bases sitting between them. The CDR3 length is 17 residues. The CDR3 is CASSLGAGAVSVRGYTF. As DNA, the CDR3 is TGTGCCAGCAGCTTAGGGGCAGGGGCCGTTTCTGTGCGTGGCTACACCTTC.

CDR3 sequence (DNA): TGCGCCAGCAGCTTGGGAGTGAGTAGCGGGGGGGACAATGAGCAGTTCTTC. It codes for CASSLGVSSGGDNEQFF. The rearrangement uses TRBV5-1 and TRBJ2-1; TRBD2 matches at 11 bases. CDR1 and CDR2 (germline): SGHRS, YFSETQ. There are 17 residues in the CDR3. V lost 0 bases and J lost 5; bases outside the gene matches: 7.